Listed below are T cell receptor beta chains from one sample, sequenced in a study of T-cell memory formation after mild COVID-19. Via MiXCR, TCRdb re-called the 5' RACE reads, giving one row per CDR3 protein. The table shows roughly 180,000 distinct CDR3 sequences, with 11% occurring only once. The sample taken for sequencing was PBMCs or a T cell subset sorted from them (not recorded which). These receptors originate from a man younger than 35 who had mild COVID-19 (a few samples of this study predate the infection). Cell type and time point are not known. The CDR3 runs from the conserved cysteine through the conserved F or W. D genes are given only for firm matches. The size field is filled for only some rows; it gives once, few, many or a size class.

>TRBJ1-2|TRBV6-6|.|.
CASSFRTDGYTF
TGTGCCAGCAGTTTTCGGACAGATGGCTACACCTTC
>TRBJ1-1|TRBV5-1|.|many
CASGKTGQNTEAFF
TGCGCCAGCGGAAAAACAGGACAGAACACTGAAGCTTTCTTT
>TRBJ2-3|TRBV7-3|.|few
CASGYSTDTQYF
TGTGCCAGCGGATATAGCACAGATACGCAGTATTTT
>TRBJ1-6|TRBV15|.|few
CATSRDQGSYNSPLHF
TGTGCCACCAGCAGAGACCAGGGGTCCTATAATTCACCCCTCCACTTT
>TRBJ1-6|TRBV12-3/TRBV12-4|.|many
CASSPRGGNSPLHF
TGTGCCAGCAGCCCCAGGGGAGGCAATTCACCCCTCCACTTT
>TRBJ2-1|TRBV20-1|TRBD2|many
CSASIAGVYNEQFF
TGCAGTGCTAGTATAGCGGGTGTCTACAATGAGCAGTTCTTC
>TRBJ1-4|TRBV6-5|.|few
CASSYAGPGRGLFF
TGTGCCAGCAGTTACGCGGGACCGGGAAGGGGACTGTTTTTT
>TRBJ2-3|TRBV5-1|TRBD1|.
CASSSQGAQDTQYF
TGCGCCAGCAGCTCACAGGGGGCGCAAGATACGCAGTATTTT
>TRBJ1-6|TRBV3-1|.|few
CASSRAVSDYSPLHF
TGTGCCAGCAGCCGAGCAGTATCTGATTATTCACCCCTCCACTTT
>TRBJ1-5|TRBV7-8|.|many
CASSAVRADQPQHF
TGTGCCAGCAGCGCAGTCAGGGCGGACCAGCCCCAGCATTTT
>TRBJ1-5|TRBV20-1|TRBD1|few
CSAKGTGFMPQHF
TGCAGTGCTAAGGGGACAGGGTTTATGCCCCAGCATTTT
>TRBJ2-3|TRBV7-3|TRBD1|.
CASSSGTGVGTDTQYF
TGTGCCAGCAGCTCTGGGACAGGGGTGGGCACAGATACGCAGTATTTT
>TRBJ1-2|TRBV24-1|.|.
CATSLSTGAYGYTF
TGTGCCACCAGTCTCTCGACAGGAGCCTATGGCTACACCTTC
>TRBJ2-1|TRBV6-4|TRBD1|many
CASSLQGAGDEQFF
TGTGCCAGCAGTCTGCAGGGGGCTGGCGATGAGCAGTTCTTC
>TRBJ2-3|TRBV3-1|TRBD2|few
CASSLERGRYTDTQYF
TGTGCCAGCAGCCTTGAGCGGGGGCGTTACACAGATACGCAGTATTTT
>TRBJ1-1|TRBV6-5|.|many
CASSLNRQANTEAFF
TGTGCCAGCAGTCTAAACAGGCAAGCGAACACTGAAGCTTTCTTT
>TRBJ2-5|TRBV7-7|.|few
CASSPRGSGGQETQYF
TGTGCCAGCAGCCCCAGGGGGAGCGGGGGTCAAGAGACCCAGTACTTC
>TRBJ2-1|TRBV7-9|.|many
CASSLALGNRDGRMQFF
TGTGCCAGCAGCTTAGCGCTTGGGAACAGGGATGGTCGGATGCAGTTCTTC
>TRBJ2-6|TRBV7-2|.|.
CASSLAIGRSGANVLTF
TGTGCCAGCAGCTTAGCTATCGGCAGATCTGGGGCCAACGTCCTGACTTTC
>TRBJ2-1|TRBV20-1|TRBD2|.
CSAGGERGKFF
TGCAGTGCTGGGGGGGAGCGGGGGAAGTTCTTC
>TRBJ2-3|TRBV2|.|.
CASSGRVDTQYF
TGTGCCAGCAGTGGCAGGGTCGATACGCAGTATTTT
>TRBJ2-4|TRBV4-2|TRBD1|few
CASSQDWAGTGGYIQYF
TGTGCCAGCAGCCAAGATTGGGCGGGGACAGGGGGATACATTCAGTACTTC